This note documents a single T cell receptor beta chain sequence. This clone's antigen is unknown. Base qualities were left out, and no much larger clone turns up one base away. TCRbeta CDR3 regions were amplified from genomic DNA using the immunoSEQ Assay, a bias-controlled multiplex PCR. The study's own analysis went as follows. Nucleated cell counts per sample were estimated from amplification of reference gene primers within the assay. Sequence reads were collapsed and filtered to measure the absolute abundance of every unique TCRbeta CDR3 rearrangement. For each sample, productive Simpson clonality was calculated as the square root of Simpson's diversity index across productive rearrangements. The immuneACCESS repertoire file appears here via TCRdb, limited to in-frame rearrangements. These files lack a portion of the clones; in checked studies, under half of the deficit traces to unresolved V genes, and the cause of the others is not known. The V and J calls and clone size were taken over from that table, and D and trimming were inferred from the DNA. Present in this sample are about 280,000 clones, more than 80% of which were seen just once. Approximately 4% of the sample is held by the ten biggest clonotypes.

The data belong to a study of blood T cell repertoires in COVID-19 (dated by TCRdb to the early 2020s). Regarding the research as a whole: Samples from collaborators originated in the United States, Italy and Spain and spanned both the acute and convalescent phases of COVID-19. The material from the prospective study consisted of cDNA or gDNA derived from T cells, B-cell-depleted T cells, or PBMCs. Subjects who had been exposed to COVID-19, were actively infected with it, or had recovered from it provided the deeply sampled blood TCRbeta repertoires that made up the dataset. The repertoires were released in a freely available public database intended as a resource for research on the immune response to SARS-CoV-2. Samples were obtained from the ongoing ImmuneRACE study (first 160 participants) and from some 1,200 subjects provided by 6 global collaborators. The sample metadata nearly always contained a de-identified subject ID, COVID-19 status, age in years and sex. Where HLA class I and class II types were available, the types were taken from metadata supplied by the sample provider, not from assay-based typing.

The CDR3 measures 15 amino acids from cysteine to phenylalanine. The CDR3 DNA has 45 bases and is translated from base 1. The germline V gene sets CDR1 to MDHEN and CDR2 to SYDVKM. Ends trimmed: V by 2 bases, J by 4 bases; bases unmatched to a gene: 3. Study-level results and caveats: The amount of clinical and demographic metadata varied by source and participant and was provided uncurated.

Enrolling through a virtual design, the prospective study's participants ranged in age from roughly 18 to 95 years and lived across about two dozen United States geographic areas. In the prospective study, cohorts were assigned on the basis of participant-reported clinical history obtained from a screening survey and a study questionnaire. Mobile phlebotomists in the prospective study collected whole blood, serum and a nasopharyngeal or oropharyngeal swab from every participant. Prospective study participants could optionally give additional blood draws and questionnaires over an approximately 2-month period. Blood samples from the prospective study were shipped frozen or at room temperature prior to DNA extraction.

The chain is assembled from TRBV28 and TRBJ1-3, with 9 bases in between that match TRBD1. The specimen sequenced was PBMCs or T cells enriched from blood (not recorded which). The receptor comes from a woman in her twenties or thirties with acute COVID-19. The DNA reads TGTGCCAGCAGTTTAGGACAGGGGATAGGAAACACCATATATTTT. This is translated as CASSLGQGIGNTIYF.